A single sample is the source of the 14 T cell receptor beta chains below, sequenced in a study of OX40 agonist ivuxolimab in advanced cancers. Method: immunoSEQ multiplex PCR; TCRdb's copy keeps in-frame clones and lacks some. The data contain over 50,000 clones, more than 75% of them seen just once; the ten biggest clones take up approximately 12%. The sequenced sample was CD4+ or CD8+ T cells sorted from blood, obtained in a trial of the OX40 agonist ivuxolimab. The receptors come from an adult with an advanced solid tumor such as melanoma, head and neck, liver or kidney cancer.

The chain joins TRBV7-8 to TRBJ1-5; TRBD1 is a possible D gene (5 bases). The CDR3 has 19 amino acids. The V and J ends lost 4 bases and 0 bases respectively, with 22 bases between them. Germline CDR1 is SGHVS and CDR2 is FQNEAQ. The CDR3 is CASSSVTVIDVYSNQPQHF. The CDR3 nucleotides read TGTGCCAGCAGCTCAGTGACAGTGATTGATGTTTATAGCAATCAGCCCCAGCATTTT. The full variable domain, in which reference TRBV7-8 and TRBJ1-5 provide the parts outside the CDR3, is GAGVSQSPRYKVAKRGQDVALRCDPISGHVSLFWYQQALGQGPEFLTYFQNEAQLDKSGLPSDRFFAERPEGSVSTLKIQRTQQEDSAVYLCASSSVTVIDVYSNQPQHFGDGTRLSIL.

The chain carries TRBV6-5 and TRBJ2-5, with D possibly being TRBD1 (5 bases). Germline CDR1 MNHEY, CDR2 SVGAGI. V was pared by 0 bases and J by 9 bases, with 20 bases between. The CDR3 has 16 amino acids. The CDR3 nucleotides read TGTGCCAGCAGTTACTCAGGCAGGGTCGATTCAAAGGCCCAGTACTTC. It specifies CASSYSGRVDSKAQYF.

V usage is TRBV5-8 and J usage is TRBJ2-3, with D unclear. The CDR3 has 16 amino acids. V lost 6 bases, J lost 0 bases, and 17 bases lay in between. Germline CDR1 reads SGHTS; CDR2 reads YDEGEE. The CDR3 DNA reads as TGTGCCAGCACCGATTTCAGGTCCCGTAGCACAGATACGCAGTATTTT. This sequence encodes CASTDFRSRSTDTQYF.

J is TRBJ2-1 and V is TRBV5-1; TRBD2 aligns across 7 bases. This CDR3 region has 15 residues. V trimming: 0 bases; J trimming: 2 bases; junction bases outside the gene matches: 2. Germline V gene data show CDR1 as SGHRS and CDR2 as YFSETQ. The CDR3 sequence: CASSLESGAYNEQFF. The CDR3 DNA reads as TGCGCCAGCAGCTTGGAGAGCGGGGCCTACAATGAGCAGTTCTTC.

On this clone itself: The CDR3 carries no conserved terminal phenylalanine or tryptophan, so it likely arises from a read error. V gene TRBV27 combines with J gene TRBJ1-6, with 9 bases aligning to TRBD1. The CDR3 length is 15 residues. V shed 4 bases and J 9 bases; nucleotides not matched to a gene: 7. Per the germline V gene, CDR1 is MNHEY and CDR2 is SMNVEV (reference sequence). The DNA of the CDR3 is TGTGCCAGCAGTTCCCTGGGACAGGGTAGTTCACCCCTCCACCTT. Protein sequence: CASSSLGQGSSPLHL.

V gene TRBV6-6 combines with J gene TRBJ1-5, with 9 bases matching TRBD1. Looked up from germline, CDR1 is MNHNY and CDR2 is SVGAGI (reference sequence). V gave up 7 bases and J gave up 4 bases; unmatched junction bases: 8. CDR3 length equals 15 residues. The CDR3 spells CASIRDREINQPQHF. The CDR3 DNA reads as TGTGCCAGCATCCGGGACAGGGAGATAAATCAGCCCCAGCATTTT.

A few counts support this clone. This chain links TRBV19 with TRBJ1-1; 9 positions match TRBD1. Germline V CDR1 and CDR2: LNHDA, SQIVND (reference sequence). The CDR3 is 15 amino acids. The ends lost 5 bases at V and 3 bases at J; junction bases unmatched: 7. This chain's CDR3 is CASSPQGALYTEAFF. The CDR3 DNA reads as TGTGCCAGTAGTCCACAGGGGGCCTTGTACACTGAAGCTTTCTTT.

V is TRBV10-3 and J is TRBJ1-1; maybe TRBD1 (5 bases). V shed 8 bases and J shed 0 bases, with 13 bases lying between them. The CDR3 totals 14 residues. The germline V gene has CDR1 ENHRY and CDR2 SYGVKD. CDR3 in DNA: TGTGCCATCTGGGACGGGGGAGTGAACACTGAAGCTTTCTTT. Its protein is CAIWDGGVNTEAFF.

A single count supports this clone. This chain links TRBV7-8 with TRBJ2-3, with D perhaps TRBD1 (7 bases). Germline assignment: CDR1 SGHVS and CDR2 FQNEAQ. The CDR3 is made up of 14 amino acids. V was cut by 4 bases and J by 3 bases, with 11 bases left in between. The CDR3 DNA reads as TGTGCCAGCAGCTCAGGGGGGCGGACAGATACGCAGTATTTT. Its protein product is CASSSGGRTDTQYF.

The chain is built from TRBV10-1 and TRBJ2-1; D unclear. The CDR3 has 14 residues. V lost 6 bases to trimming and J lost 6 bases, with 15 bases between them. Germline CDR1 reads WNHNN; CDR2 reads SYGVQD (reference sequence). The CDR3 nucleotides are TGCGCCAGCAGCCCCTCGCGCGGCCCCAATGAGCAGTTCTTC. Translating it yields CASSPSRGPNEQFF.

The J gene is TRBJ1-5, the V gene TRBV4-3, with D perhaps matching TRBD1 (5 bases). With 0 bases removed from V and 5 bases from J, the gap between germline ends came to 17 bases. CDR3 size: 17 residues. Per the germline V gene, CDR1 is LGHNA and CDR2 is YSLEER. CDR3 protein: CASSQDLNSQDYQPQHF. CDR3 DNA sequence: TGCGCCAGCAGCCAAGATTTAAATTCACAGGACTATCAGCCCCAGCATTTT.

CDR3 coding DNA: TGTGCCAGCAGCGGGCGGGACCATTCATACGAGCAGTACTTC. Translation gives CASSGRDHSYEQYF. The genes are TRBV7-2 and TRBJ2-7; a possible D gene is TRBD2 (6 bases). This CDR3 has 14 residues. Germline CDR1 and CDR2: SGHTA and FQGNSA. V lost 5 bases, J lost 4 bases, and 15 bases lay in between. Full variable domain (rest looked up from reference TRBV7-2 and TRBJ2-7): GAGVSQSPSNKVTEKGKDVELRCDPISGHTALYWYRQSLGQGLEFLIYFQGNSAPDKSGLPSDRFSAERTGGSVSTLTIQRTQQEDSAVYLCASSGRDHSYEQYFGPGTRLTVT.

CDR3 DNA sequence: TGTGCCAGCAGTTTAGGGCAGAACACTGAAGCTTTCTTT. Translating gives CASSLGQNTEAFF. The chain links TRBV27 to TRBJ1-1, with D unclear. The CDR3 sequence is 13 residues long. Trimming removed 2 bases from V and 1 base from J, with 5 bases in between. Germline CDR1 and CDR2: MNHEY and SMNVEV (reference sequence).

The chain employs TRBV27 and TRBJ1-1; unclear D gene. Germline V gene data show CDR1 as MNHEY and CDR2 as SMNVEV (reference sequence). The CDR3 is 14 residues long. The V end was cut by 4 bases, the J end by 0 bases, with 9 bases between. The chain's CDR3 is CASSSFLLNTEAFF. The CDR3 bases are TGTGCCAGCAGTTCCTTTCTCCTGAACACTGAAGCTTTCTTT.